This T cell receptor beta chain was sequenced during a study of T cell repertoires in cytomegalovirus infection. Study summary: CMV infection and matching HLA type were both indicated by public TCR beta signatures. Study-level findings and limits: HLA-C-restricted CMV-specific TCR beta clonotypes were dominant in the ex vivo response. There were carriers of CMV plus the relevant HLA, and cumulative public TCR beta family frequency identified them.

TCRdb reprocessed the reads via MiXCR and lists one record per CDR3 protein. Seen here are some 200,000 distinct CDR3 sequences, under 25% observed once, and the top ten hold approximately 3%. To note about this clonotype: Its antigen remains unknown.

Trimming removed 5 bases at V and 0 bases at J, with 8 bases between. Per the germline V gene, CDR1 is SGHTA and CDR2 is FQGNSA. The CDR3 runs to 14 residues. The V and J genes are TRBV7-2 and TRBJ1-3; D is possibly TRBD1 (5 bases). The material sequenced was PBMCs. The receptor comes from a human donor in good health (CMV status not recorded). Some clones in this sample may be carry-over from other donors' samples. The CDR3 nucleotides read TGTGCCAGCAGCCCAGGGCTCTCTGGAAACACCATATATTTT. It specifies CASSPGLSGNTIYF. Using reference TRBV7-2 and TRBJ1-3 for the parts outside the CDR3, the full variable domain is GAGVSQSPSNKVTEKGKDVELRCDPISGHTALYWYRQSLGQGLEFLIYFQGNSAPDKSGLPSDRFSAERTGGSVSTLTIQRTQQEDSAVYLCASSPGLSGNTIYFGEGSWLTVV.